Listed here are 21 T cell receptor beta chains from one sample, sequenced in a study of blood T cell repertoires in COVID-19. The assay was immunoSEQ multiplex PCR, and TCRdb's table has in-frame clones only and misses some. The table records some 60,000 clones, less than 75% of them present only once. Sequencing input: peripheral blood. Every receptor here comes from a woman aged 45 to 65 with active or convalescent COVID-19.

The genes are TRBV30 and TRBJ2-3; a weak D match, TRBD1 (5 bases). Germline CDR1 reads GTSNPN; CDR2 reads SVGIG (reference sequence). The CDR3 has 14 amino acids. Deletions cut 0 bases from V and 4 bases from J, with 11 bases between. This CDR3 is CAWSVGQGPDTQYF. Here the CDR3 DNA reads TGTGCCTGGAGTGTGGGGCAGGGCCCAGATACGCAGTATTTT.

The rearrangement uses TRBV7-6 and TRBJ1-1; no clear D. CDR1 is SGHVS and CDR2 is FNYEAQ in the germline V gene. V dropped 3 bases and J dropped 1 base, with 6 bases sitting between them. The CDR3 length is 13 residues. CDR3 region: CASSLEQNTEAFF. The CDR3 coding sequence is TGTGCCAGCAGCTTGGAGCAGAACACTGAAGCTTTCTTT.

On this clone itself: A read error may account for a junction end that differs from germline. The J gene is TRBJ2-7, the V gene TRBV2; D possibly corresponds to TRBD1 (6 bases). CDR1 is SNHLY, CDR2 FYNNEI, per germline. This CDR3 is 14 amino acids long. The CDR3 nucleotides are TGTGCCAGCAGTGAAACCGGACAGATTTACGGGCAGTACTTC. Amino acids: CASSETGQIYGQYF.

This chain links TRBV5-6 with TRBJ2-5; TRBD2 agrees at 14 bases. This CDR3 has 16 amino acids. Trimming removed 4 bases from V and 2 bases from J; junction bases left unmatched: 4. CDR1 is SGHDT, CDR2 YYEEEE, per germline. The CDR3 bases are TGTGCCAGCAGCCCAGGACTAGCGGGAGGACAAGAGACCCAGTACTTC. This gives the protein CASSPGLAGGQETQYF.

V usage is TRBV5-5 and J usage is TRBJ1-5, with 8 bases identical to TRBD1. After removal of 4 bases from V and 4 bases from J, the junction contained 10 bases not matched to a gene. The CDR3 extends over 16 amino acids. Germline V gene sequence: CDR1 SGHKS, CDR2 YYEKEE (reference sequence). The CDR3 loop is CASSVIQGAGNQPQHF. The DNA of the CDR3 is TGTGCCAGCAGCGTGATCCAGGGGGCAGGGAATCAGCCCCAGCATTTT.

This clone was seen a few times. The V and J genes are TRBV14 and TRBJ2-7; D not resolved. The ends were cut back, 4 bases at V and 6 bases at J, with 16 bases in the middle. The CDR3 length is 14 residues. CDR1 and CDR2 (germline): SGHDN, FVKESK. The chain's CDR3 is CASSPEAGRSEQYF. CDR3 coding DNA: TGTGCCAGCAGCCCAGAGGCTGGCAGAAGCGAGCAGTACTTC.

The chain is built from TRBV6-5 and TRBJ1-6, with 9 bases aligning to TRBD1. V was clipped by 9 bases and J by 8 bases; unmatched bases: 5. CDR3 length: 13 amino acids. CDR1 and CDR2 from the germline V gene are MNHEY and SVGAGI. CDR3 sequence: CASQQGADSPLHF. DNA for the CDR3: TGTGCCAGTCAACAGGGGGCGGATTCACCCCTCCACTTT.

CDR3 coding DNA: TGCGCCAGCAGCCAAGTTGAAATAGCGGTCTCGAACACCGGGGAGCTGTTTTTT. Translation gives CASSQVEIAVSNTGELFF. The rearrangement links TRBV4-1 to TRBJ2-2; D possibly corresponds to TRBD2 (6 bases). V was cut by 1 base and J by 0 bases, with 15 bases left in between. CDR1 is MGHRA, CDR2 YSYEKL, per germline. This CDR3 is 18 amino acids long.

The chain uses TRBV5-1 and TRBJ2-1; a possible D gene is TRBD2 (6 bases). Germline CDR1 is SGHRS and CDR2 is YFSETQ. This CDR3 contains 13 residues. V was cut by 4 bases and J by 7 bases, with 12 bases left in between. The chain's CDR3 is CASSRGSGNEQFF. The DNA of the CDR3 is TGCGCCAGCAGCCGGGGGAGCGGTAATGAGCAGTTCTTC.

This chain links TRBV6-5 with TRBJ2-1, with 7 bases matching TRBD2. J lost 0 bases, V lost 9 bases, and 2 bases had no gene match. Germline V gene lookup returns CDR1 MNHEY and CDR2 SVGAGI. There are 13 residues in the CDR3. CDR3 protein: CASGGSSYNEQFF. The CDR3 DNA sequence: TGTGCCAGTGGCGGGAGCTCCTACAATGAGCAGTTCTTC.

This clone was detected once. J is TRBJ2-1 and V is TRBV7-8; the match to TRBD2 covers 11 bases. J lost 7 bases, V lost 4 bases, and 15 bases had no gene match. The CDR3 contains 18 residues. Germline V gene sequence: CDR1 SGHVS, CDR2 FQNEAQ. CDR3 in amino acids: CASSSTLTLSGRGNEQFF. CDR3 sequence (DNA): TGTGCCAGCAGCTCCACCTTAACCCTTAGCGGGAGGGGTAATGAGCAGTTCTTC.

This clone occurred a few times. The rearrangement joins TRBV11-2 to TRBJ2-1, with 8 bases aligning to TRBD2. The CDR3 extends over 15 amino acids. Trimming at V came to 3 bases and at J to 6 bases, leaving 7 bases not matched to a gene. CDR1 SGHAT and CDR2 FQNNGV come from the germline V gene. The CDR3 is CASSFRAGEANEQFF. The CDR3 DNA is TGTGCCAGCAGCTTCCGAGCGGGAGAGGCCAATGAGCAGTTCTTC.

This sequence joins TRBV18 and TRBJ1-4; 9 bases are shared with TRBD1. V lost 6 bases, J lost 7 bases, and 6 bases stayed unmatched. Germline CDR1 reads KGHSH; CDR2 reads LQKENI. This CDR3 is 14 amino acids long. CDR3 nucleotides: TGTGCCAGCTCCGCCGGGACAGGGCTTGAAAAACTGTTTTTT. Its translation is CASSAGTGLEKLFF.

The V and J genes are TRBV14 and TRBJ2-7; no clear D gene. The CDR3 is made up of 14 amino acids. The V end lost 0 bases, the J end lost 2 bases, and 8 bases lay between the germline ends. Germline assignment: CDR1 SGHDN and CDR2 FVKESK. CDR3 loop: CASSQDLSPYEQYF. Written as DNA, the CDR3 is TGTGCCAGCAGCCAAGATCTTAGTCCCTACGAGCAGTACTTC. The complete variable domain, with remaining parts taken from reference TRBV14 and TRBJ2-7, reads EAGVTQFPSHSVIEKGQTVTLRCDPISGHDNLYWYRRVMGKEIKFLLHFVKESKQDESGMPNNRFLAERTGGTYSTLKVQPAELEDSGVYFCASSQDLSPYEQYFGPGTRLTVT.

V is TRBV19 and J is TRBJ2-7, with TRBD2 as a possible D gene (5 bases). The CDR3 is 13 amino acids. Trimming took 3 bases from V and 13 from J, leaving 19 bases between them. CDR1 is LNHDA and CDR2 is SQIVND in the germline V gene (reference sequence). The DNA for the CDR3 is TGTGCCAGTAGTATGTCCGCCGGGGTCCTACCCTACTTC. Amino acid sequence: CASSMSAGVLPYF.

The genes are TRBV7-9 and TRBJ2-1; the match to TRBD2 covers 13 bases. CDR1 SEHNR and CDR2 FQNEAQ come from the germline V gene (reference sequence). V shed 5 bases and J 8 bases; nucleotides not matched to a gene: 6. There are 15 residues in the CDR3. CDR3 residues: CASSPTSGRGYEQFF. The CDR3 bases are TGTGCCAGCAGCCCAACTAGCGGGAGGGGGTATGAGCAGTTCTTC.

The chain links TRBV29-1 to TRBJ1-3; weak D call: TRBD1 (5 bases). CDR3 size: 14 residues. With 4 bases removed from V and 4 bases from J, the gap between germline ends came to 14 bases. CDR1 SQVTM and CDR2 ANQGSEA come from the germline V gene. CDR3 region: CSVAGGLRGNTIYF. The DNA of the CDR3 is TGCAGCGTTGCGGGGGGGTTAAGAGGAAACACCATATATTTT.

The CDR3 DNA reads as TGCGCCAGCAGCCAAGATTGGGGACTAGCTGATTCCTACAATGAGCAGTTCTTC. Its protein is CASSQDWGLADSYNEQFF. The chain recombines TRBV4-1 with TRBJ2-1, with TRBD2 matching 9 bases. V lost 0 bases to trimming and J lost 1 base; unmatched junction nucleotides: 7. Germline CDR1 is MGHRA and CDR2 is YSYEKL. The CDR3 extends over 18 amino acids.

This chain uses TRBV12-5 with TRBJ2-7; 14 bases fit TRBD2. The CDR3 consists of 17 residues. V dropped 6 bases and J dropped 6; count of bases not matched to a gene: 13. Germline lookup yields CDR1 LGHNT and CDR2 FRNRAP. The CDR3 is CASGSTGTSGSLAEQYF. CDR3 in DNA: TGTGCTAGTGGCTCGACCGGGACTAGCGGGAGTCTGGCCGAGCAGTACTTC.

The genes are TRBV9 and TRBJ2-1; tentative D call: TRBD2 (6 bases). Trimming shortened V by 1 base and J by 6 bases, and 14 bases separated the two germline ends. The CDR3 totals 15 residues. Germline lookup yields CDR1 SGDLS and CDR2 YYNGEE. Written as DNA, the CDR3 is TGTGCCAGCAGCGTATTGTACGGGAGCCCCAATGAGCAGTTCTTC. This encodes CASSVLYGSPNEQFF.

The rearrangement uses TRBV9 and TRBJ2-5, with 10 bases fitting TRBD2. There are 15 residues in the CDR3. Trimming at V came to 2 bases and at J to 0 bases, leaving 1 base not matched to a gene. Germline V gives CDR1 SGDLS, CDR2 YYNGEE. The CDR3 spells CASSVGTSDQETQYF. CDR3 coding DNA: TGTGCCAGCAGCGTCGGGACTAGCGACCAAGAGACCCAGTACTTC.